The text below deals with one T cell receptor (beta chain). Its antigen is not known. The data were obtained in a study of blood T cells in healthy people across ages. Study outcomes and limitations: Significant beta diversity loss was already apparent by age approximately 38, declining roughly linearly.

PCR was performed a second time for 7 to 11 cycles using a sample-barcoded 5' primer and a J-beta primer mix. MiXCR was run by TCRdb on the 5' RACE reads, yielding one entry per CDR3 protein. The data show 500,000 to 600,000 distinct CDR3 sequences, with approximately 25% seen just once and roughly 20% held by the top ten. CDR1 SGHTA and CDR2 FQGNSA come from the germline V gene. This CDR3 has 15 amino acids. V lost 2 bases to trimming and J lost 4 bases, with 12 bases between them. The gene calls are TRBV7-2 and TRBJ1-5, with D possibly being TRBD1 (5 bases). The TCR comes from a woman in her 70s in good health. The sample was blood. CDR3 in amino acids: CASSLTPGFNQPQHF. The DNA for the CDR3 is TGTGCCAGCAGCTTAACCCCAGGGTTTAATCAGCCCCAGCATTTT.